A single sample is the source of the 27 T cell receptor gamma chains below, sequenced in a study of intestinal T cells in coeliac disease. Each case's genomic DNA was extracted from ten approximately 5.1-µm formalin-fixed paraffin-embedded scrolls. TRG repertoires were amplified with LymphoTrack primers from 150 to 200 ng of biopsy DNA. TCRdb reran clone calling via CATT on the multiplex PCR reads. The data show 950 or so gamma-chain clones, less than 65% seen once. Source material: a duodenal biopsy. The receptors derive from a human donor with celiac disease.

This clone is labeled large. This chain joins TRGV11 and TRGJP1. TRGV11 has ORF status, its function being uncertain. The CDR3 spans 15 residues. V lost 1 base and J lost 11; bases outside the gene matches: 10. CDR3: CACWIRQLFRWFKIF. The CDR3, as DNA: TGTGCCTGCTGGATTAGGCAGCTGTTTCGCTGGTTCAAGATATTT.

This clone is large by share. This chain uses TRGV3 with TRGJ1 or TRGJ2. The CDR3 has 11 amino acids. Germline V gene lookup returns CDR1 VTNTFY and CDR2 YDVSTARD (reference sequence). Trimming removed 4 bases from V and 7 bases from J; junction bases left unmatched: 4. DNA of the CDR3: TGTGCCACCTGGGAAGGATATAAGAAACTCTTT. Protein: CATWEGYKKLF.

This clone was picked up a small number of times. A single base separates this from a much larger clone, so it may be a read error. The same CDR3 arises from other DNA sequences in this sample as well. The chain has TRGV3 and TRGJ1 or TRGJ2. This CDR3 contains 13 residues. Germline V lookup: CDR1 VTNTFY, CDR2 YDVSTARD (reference sequence). In DNA, the CDR3 is TGTGCCACCTGGGACAGCAGGAGGTATAAGAAACTCTTC. Its protein is CATWDSRRYKKLF.

The V gene is TRGV3, the J gene TRGJ1 or TRGJ2. Germline-derived CDR1 and CDR2 are VTNTFY and YDVSTARD (reference sequence). Unmatched junction bases numbered 14, after V lost 2 bases and J lost 7 bases. The CDR3 has 15 residues. CDR3 in DNA: TGTGCCACCTGGGACATGGAGTGGGGTGGATATAAGAAACTCTTT. Amino acids: CATWDMEWGGYKKLF.

The chain has TRGV10 and TRGJP1. TRGV10 counts as an open reading frame of uncertain function. The CDR3 runs 14 residues. Here the CDR3 reads CACVAPHTGWFKIF. CDR3 coding DNA: TGTGCCTGCGTGGCCCCTCACACTGGTTGGTTCAAGATATTT.

Comments on this clone: A much larger clone lies a single base off, so this may be a read error. Additional DNA sequences in this sample encode the identical CDR3. The J gene is TRGJ1 or TRGJ2, the V gene TRGV10. TRGV10 is treated as an ORF (open reading frame) with a function not yet certain. This CDR3 region has 17 residues. The CDR3 is CAAWEPLLSGNYYKKLF. For the CDR3, the DNA is TGTGCTGCGTGGGAACCTTTACTATCAGGCAATTATTACAAGAAACTCTTT.

This clone has a handful of counts. The sample holds other DNA sequences that translate to the same CDR3. The rearrangement joins TRGV3 to TRGJ1 or TRGJ2. The J segment lost 5 bases and the V segment lost 1 base, leaving 5 bases of the junction unmatched. The CDR3 is 13 residues long. Germline-derived CDR1 and CDR2 are VTNTFY and YDVSTARD (reference sequence). The CDR3 nucleotides read TGTGCCACCTGGGACAGACTACATTATAAGAAACTCTTT. Translated: CATWDRLHYKKLF.

V usage is TRGV8 and J usage is TRGJ1 or TRGJ2. V was pared by 2 bases and J by 11 bases, with 0 bases of the junction left unmatched. CDR3 size: 9 residues. The germline gives CDR1 VENAVY, CDR2 YDSYNSRV. CDR3: CATWDKKLF. The CDR3 DNA is TGTGCCACCTGGGATAAGAAACTCTTT.

This clone turned up a few times. This could be a read error, since a much larger clone is one nucleotide away. Other DNA sequences of this sample code for an identical CDR3. CDR3 in amino acids: CATWDRPVSSDWIKTF. The CDR3 DNA reads as TGCGCCACCTGGGACAGGCCGGTGAGTAGTGATTGGATCAAGACGTTT. The V gene is TRGV3, the J gene TRGJP2. This CDR3 comprises 16 residues. Germline CDR1 VTNTFY, CDR2 YDVSTARD (reference sequence).

In its sample, this clone is large. The chain combines TRGV10 with TRGJP1. TRGV10 is reported as an ORF; its role is uncertain. The V segment lost 8 bases and the J segment 14 bases; nucleotides outside the gene matches: 15. This CDR3 region has 13 residues. CDR3 loop: CAAWVGEVGFKIF. In DNA form, the CDR3 reads TGTGCTGCGTGGGTCGGTGAGGTTGGTTTCAAGATATTT.

The chain joins TRGV2 to TRGJ1 or TRGJ2. This CDR3 has 13 residues. CDR1 and CDR2 from the germline V gene are EGSNGY and YDSYNSKV. V shed 12 bases, J shed 9 bases, and the junction held 20 bases outside the gene matches. CDR3 sequence: CADLGRANSKKLF. CDR3 coding DNA: TGTGCCGACCTGGGACGGGCAAATAGTAAGAAACTCTTT.

This clone was seen just once. The rearrangement links TRGV10 to TRGJP1. TRGV10 is designated an ORF whose function remains uncertain. The V gene end was trimmed by 8 bases and the J gene end by 5 bases; junction bases not matched to a gene: 6. The CDR3 has 13 amino acids. The CDR3: CAAWILTGWFKIF. CDR3 nucleotide sequence: TGTGCTGCGTGGATTCTAACTGGTTGGTTCAAGATATTT.

The V call is TRGV2, the J call TRGJ1 or TRGJ2. The J segment lost 10 bases and the V segment lost 2 bases, leaving 11 bases of the junction unmatched. The germline CDR1 and CDR2 sequences are EGSNGY and YDSYNSKV. The length of the CDR3 is 13 residues. The CDR3 DNA is TGTGCCACCTGGGACGACCCTATTATAAAGAAACTCTTT. Translating gives CATWDDPIIKKLF.

The chain employs TRGV9 and TRGJ1 or TRGJ2. Per germline, CDR1 GITISATS and CDR2 ISYDGTV (reference sequence). This CDR3 is built from 13 residues. Trimming at V came to 5 bases and at J to 12 bases, leaving 16 bases not matched to a gene. The CDR3 reads CALWGENGARKLF. In DNA form, the CDR3 reads TGTGCCTTGTGGGGGGAAAACGGGGCGAGGAAACTCTTT.

This clone qualifies as large. The chain couples TRGV3 to TRGJ1 or TRGJ2. The CDR3 extends over 14 amino acids. Looked up from germline, CDR1 is VTNTFY and CDR2 is YDVSTARD (reference sequence). With 0 bases clipped from V and 3 bases from J, the junction kept 5 bases outside the gene matches. The CDR3 DNA reads TGTGCCACCTGGGACAGGCAGGCTTATTATAAGAAACTCTTT. It codes for CATWDRQAYYKKLF.

The CDR3 DNA sequence: TGTGCCTGCGAGGCCTGGTTCAAGATATTT. Translated: CACEAWFKIF. The chain combines TRGV11 with TRGJP1. TRGV11 is designated an ORF whose function remains uncertain. With V trimmed by 12 bases and J by 11 bases, 6 bases remained unmatched. The CDR3 totals 10 residues.

This clone is large (0.1 to 1%). This chain links TRGV3 with TRGJP2. Germline V gene data show CDR1 as VTNTFY and CDR2 as YDVSTARD (reference sequence). J was trimmed by 6 bases and V by 5 bases; bases with no gene match: 9. The CDR3 totals 14 residues. CDR3 sequence reads: CATWAGRGDWIKTF. The CDR3 bases are TGTGCCACCTGGGCCGGCAGGGGTGATTGGATCAAGACGTTT.

This chain uses TRGV3 with TRGJP1. The CDR3 extends over 14 amino acids. In germline, CDR1 is VTNTFY, CDR2 YDVSTARD (reference sequence). The CDR3 DNA reads as TGTGCACCTCGGGACAGGCCTAGTGGTTGGTTCAAGATATTT. It codes for CAPRDRPSGWFKIF.

This clone was seen a handful of times. The chain links TRGV9 to TRGJ1 or TRGJ2. This CDR3 has 13 residues. The junction had 1 base not matched to a gene; V was cut back by 0 bases and J by 2 bases. The germline V gene encodes CDR1 GITISATS and CDR2 ISYDGTV (reference sequence). The CDR3 DNA follows: TGTGCCTTGTGGGAGGTGCATTATTATAAGAAACTCTTT. It encodes CALWEVHYYKKLF.

This chain connects TRGV8 to TRGJP1. The J segment lost 5 bases and the V segment lost 6 bases, leaving 15 bases of the junction unmatched. The CDR3 runs to 16 residues. The germline gives CDR1 VENAVY, CDR2 YDSYNSRV. CDR3 nucleotide sequence: TGTGCCACCTGGACTTTTGGGATACCTACTGGTTGGTTCAAGATATTT. Translation gives CATWTFGIPTGWFKIF.

The rearrangement uses TRGV11 and TRGJ1 or TRGJ2. TRGV11 is sorted into the ORF group, with uncertain function. With 3 bases clipped from V and 10 bases from J, the junction kept 9 bases outside the gene matches. The CDR3 loop spans 13 amino acids. CDR3 bases: TGTGCCTGCTGGATTAGGACGGGGCCCAAGAAACTCTTT. Residues: CACWIRTGPKKLF.

Remarks on this clone: A junction boundary mismatches the germline segment, possibly from a read error. This sequence joins TRGV2 and TRGJP2. The CDR3 extends over 14 amino acids. Germline CDR1 reads EGSNGY; CDR2 reads YDSYNSKV. The CDR3 loop is CATWDGNSGWIKTF. CDR3 DNA: TGTGCCACCTGGGATGGTAACAGTGGTTGGATCAAGACGTTT.

CDR3 amino acids: CATWDAPNTTGWFKIF. CDR3 bases: TGTGCCACCTGGGACGCGCCCAATACCACTGGTTGGTTCAAGATATTT. The chain joins TRGV2 to TRGJP1. The germline V gene encodes CDR1 EGSNGY and CDR2 YDSYNSKV. J gave up 0 bases and V 2 bases, and 6 bases lay outside the gene matches. CDR3 length equals 16 residues.

The rearrangement uses TRGV9 and TRGJ1 or TRGJ2. The CDR3 loop spans 18 amino acids. V was pared by 9 bases and J by 3 bases, with 26 bases of the junction left unmatched. Germline V lookup: CDR1 GITISATS, CDR2 ISYDGTV (reference sequence). The CDR3 nucleotides read TGTGCCTTGGTTTTGAACCGGGAACCCAATCGAATTTATTATAAGAAACTCTTT. This sequence encodes CALVLNREPNRIYYKKLF.

The chain joins TRGV8 to TRGJP1. The V gene end was trimmed by 2 bases and the J gene end by 8 bases; junction bases not matched to a gene: 5. Germline loops: CDR1 VENAVY, CDR2 YDSYNSRV. CDR3 length: 13 amino acids. The CDR3 region has the DNA TGTGCCACCTGGGATAAAAAAGGTTGGTTCAAGATATTT. Amino acid sequence: CATWDKKGWFKIF.

By share, this clone ranks as large. The CDR3 loop reads CATWDRRYYKKLF. Written as DNA, the CDR3 is TGTGCCACCTGGGATAGGCGTTATTATAAGAAACTCTTT. The gene calls are TRGV8 and TRGJ1 or TRGJ2. Trimming took 0 bases from V and 3 from J; bases not matched to a gene: 2. Germline CDR1 VENAVY, CDR2 YDSYNSRV. The CDR3 loop spans 13 amino acids.

This rearrangement joins TRGV10 to TRGJP1. TRGV10 is treated as an ORF (open reading frame) with a function not yet certain. J lost 11 bases, V lost 7 bases, and 11 bases had no gene match. CDR3 length: 13 residues. The CDR3 DNA follows: TGTGCTGCGTGGTACCTAGGCGTATGGTTCAAGATATTT. This codes for CAAWYLGVWFKIF.